This T cell receptor (beta chain) was obtained from a study of blood T cell repertoires in COVID-19. Across the study: The analysed material was cDNA or gDNA that came from T cells, B-cell-depleted T cells, or PBMCs.

This table comes from immunoSEQ multiplex PCR, and its TCRdb copy is limited to in-frame clones, with some not included. The sample consists of some 350,000 clones, 75% to 90% of them appearing once. V was shortened by 7 bases and J by 8 bases, with 15 bases between the two germline ends. The germline CDR1 and CDR2 sequences are MGHRA and YSYEKL. The CDR3 runs to 13 residues. The clonotype comes from a young man who had recovered from COVID-19. Sequenced: PBMCs or T cells enriched from blood (not recorded which). V gene TRBV4-1 combines with J gene TRBJ2-1; D may be TRBD2 (6 bases). CDR3 in DNA: TGCGCCAGCACATTGTCGGGGGTGGATGAGCAGTTCTTC. Translating it yields CASTLSGVDEQFF.